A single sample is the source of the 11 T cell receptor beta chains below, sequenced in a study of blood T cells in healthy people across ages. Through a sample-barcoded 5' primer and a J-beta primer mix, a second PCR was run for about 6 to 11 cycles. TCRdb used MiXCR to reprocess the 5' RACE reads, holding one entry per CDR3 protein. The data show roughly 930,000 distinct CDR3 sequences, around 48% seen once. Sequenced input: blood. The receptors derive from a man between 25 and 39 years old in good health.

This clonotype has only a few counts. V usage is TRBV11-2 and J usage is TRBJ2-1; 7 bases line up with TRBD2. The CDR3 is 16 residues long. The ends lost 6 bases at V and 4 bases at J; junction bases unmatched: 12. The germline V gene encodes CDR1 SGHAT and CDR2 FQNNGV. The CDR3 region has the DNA TGTGCCAGCAGTCCTCTAGTCCGGGGGGATTACAATGAGCAGTTCTTC. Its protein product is CASSPLVRGDYNEQFF. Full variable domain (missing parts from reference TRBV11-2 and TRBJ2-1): EAGVAQSPRYKIIEKRQSVAFWCNPISGHATLYWYQQILGQGPKLLIQFQNNGVVDDSQLPKDRFSAERLKGVDSTLKIQPAKLEDSAVYLCASSPLVRGDYNEQFFGPGTRLTVL.

The CDR3 region is CASSYSLASSYEQYF. The CDR3 DNA reads TGTGCCAGCAGTTACTCTCTCGCGTCATCCTACGAGCAGTACTTC. The chain uses TRBV6-5 and TRBJ2-7, with unresolved D. Trimming removed 0 bases at V and 1 base at J, with 10 bases between. From germline, CDR1 is MNHEY and CDR2 SVGAGI. This CDR3 comprises 15 residues.

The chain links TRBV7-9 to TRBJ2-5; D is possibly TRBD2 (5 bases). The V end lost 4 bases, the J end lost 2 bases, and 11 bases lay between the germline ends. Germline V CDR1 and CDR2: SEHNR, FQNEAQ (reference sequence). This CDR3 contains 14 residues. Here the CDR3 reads CASSSDGEQETQYF. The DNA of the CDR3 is TGTGCCAGCAGCTCCGATGGGGAGCAAGAGACCCAGTACTTC. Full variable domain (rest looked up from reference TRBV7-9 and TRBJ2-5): DTGVSQNPRHKITKRGQNVTFRCDPISEHNRLYWYRQTLGQGPEFLTYFQNEAQLEKSRLLSDRFSAERPKGSFSTLEIQRTEQGDSAMYLCASSSDGEQETQYFGPGTRLLVL.

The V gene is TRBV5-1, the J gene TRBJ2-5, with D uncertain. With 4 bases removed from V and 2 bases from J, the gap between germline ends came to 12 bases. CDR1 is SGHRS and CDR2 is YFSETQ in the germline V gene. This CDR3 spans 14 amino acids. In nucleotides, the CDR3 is TGCGCCAGCAGCCCAGCGATGGTACAAGAGACCCAGTACTTC. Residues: CASSPAMVQETQYF. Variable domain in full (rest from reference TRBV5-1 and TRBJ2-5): KAGVTQTPRYLIKTRGQQVTLSCSPISGHRSVSWYQQTPGQGLQFLFEYFSETQRNKGNFPGRFSGRQFSNSRSEMNVSTLELGDSALYLCASSPAMVQETQYFGPGTRLLVL.

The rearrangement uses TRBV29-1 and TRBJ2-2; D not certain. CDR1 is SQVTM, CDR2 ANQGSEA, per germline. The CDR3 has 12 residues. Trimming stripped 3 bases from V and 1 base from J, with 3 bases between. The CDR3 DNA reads TGCAGCGTTGACGAGAACACCGGGGAGCTGTTTTTT. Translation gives CSVDENTGELFF.

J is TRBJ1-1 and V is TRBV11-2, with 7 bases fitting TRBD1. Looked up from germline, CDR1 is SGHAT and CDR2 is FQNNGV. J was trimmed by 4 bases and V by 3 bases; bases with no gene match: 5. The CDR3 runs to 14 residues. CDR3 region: CASSFRGRSTEAFF. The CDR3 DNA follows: TGTGCCAGCAGCTTTAGGGGGCGTAGCACTGAAGCTTTCTTT. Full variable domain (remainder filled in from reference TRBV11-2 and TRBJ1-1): EAGVAQSPRYKIIEKRQSVAFWCNPISGHATLYWYQQILGQGPKLLIQFQNNGVVDDSQLPKDRFSAERLKGVDSTLKIQPAKLEDSAVYLCASSFRGRSTEAFFGQGTRLTVV.

The CDR3 loop is CATEETGFYGYTF. In DNA form, the CDR3 reads TGTGCCACCGAGGAAACAGGGTTCTATGGCTACACCTTC. The gene calls are TRBV6-1 and TRBJ1-2, with D tentatively TRBD1 (6 bases). This CDR3 region has 13 residues. Trimming cost V 10 bases and J 4 bases, with 16 bases left between them. Germline V gene lookup returns CDR1 MNHNS and CDR2 SASEGT.

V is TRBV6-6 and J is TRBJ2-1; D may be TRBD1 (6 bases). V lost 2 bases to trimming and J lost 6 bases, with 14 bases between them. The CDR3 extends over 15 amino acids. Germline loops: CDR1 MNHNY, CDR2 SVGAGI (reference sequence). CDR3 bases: TGTGCCAGCAGTTACGGGCAGGGGTATAGCAATGAGCAGTTCTTC. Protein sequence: CASSYGQGYSNEQFF.

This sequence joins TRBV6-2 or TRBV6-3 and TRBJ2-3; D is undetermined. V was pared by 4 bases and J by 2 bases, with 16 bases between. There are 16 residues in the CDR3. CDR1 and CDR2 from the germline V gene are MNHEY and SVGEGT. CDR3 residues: CASSSPGQPPTDTQYF. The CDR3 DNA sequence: TGTGCCAGCAGTTCCCCGGGCCAGCCCCCCACAGATACGCAGTATTTT.

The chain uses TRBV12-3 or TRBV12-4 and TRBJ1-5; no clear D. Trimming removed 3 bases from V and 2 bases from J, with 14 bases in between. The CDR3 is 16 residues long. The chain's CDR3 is CASSLGASQGNQPQHF. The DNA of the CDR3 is TGTGCCAGCAGTTTGGGAGCCTCTCAGGGCAATCAGCCCCAGCATTTT.

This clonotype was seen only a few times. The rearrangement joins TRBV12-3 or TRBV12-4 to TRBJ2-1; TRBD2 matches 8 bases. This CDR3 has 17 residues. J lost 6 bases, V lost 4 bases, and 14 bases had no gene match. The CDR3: CASSSRAGAQRGNEQFF. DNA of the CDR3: TGTGCCAGCAGTTCCCGAGCGGGGGCCCAAAGGGGCAATGAGCAGTTCTTC.